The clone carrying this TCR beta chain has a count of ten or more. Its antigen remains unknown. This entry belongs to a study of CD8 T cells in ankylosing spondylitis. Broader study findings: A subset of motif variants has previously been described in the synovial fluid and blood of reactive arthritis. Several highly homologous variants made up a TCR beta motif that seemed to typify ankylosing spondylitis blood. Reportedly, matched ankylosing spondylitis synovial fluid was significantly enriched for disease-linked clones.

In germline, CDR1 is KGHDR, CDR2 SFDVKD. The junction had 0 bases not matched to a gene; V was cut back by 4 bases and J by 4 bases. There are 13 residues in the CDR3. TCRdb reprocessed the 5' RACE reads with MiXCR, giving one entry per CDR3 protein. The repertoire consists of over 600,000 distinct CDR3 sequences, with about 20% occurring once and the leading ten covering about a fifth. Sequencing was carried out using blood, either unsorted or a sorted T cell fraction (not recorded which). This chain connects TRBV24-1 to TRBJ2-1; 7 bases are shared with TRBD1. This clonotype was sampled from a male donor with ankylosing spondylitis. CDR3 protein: CATSETGYNEQFF. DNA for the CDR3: TGTGCCACCAGTGAGACAGGGTACAATGAGCAGTTCTTC.